The present TCR beta chain was sequenced within a study of T cell changes during pregnancy in multiple sclerosis. TCRdb keeps only in-frame clones here, not all; method: immunoSEQ multiplex PCR. The sample includes under 100,000 clones, about 95% of them seen just once. Deletions cut 5 bases from V and 6 bases from J, with 9 bases between. The CDR3 extends over 12 amino acids. CDR1 is MDHEN, CDR2 SYDVKM, per germline. Sample: peripheral blood, taken in the second trimester of pregnancy. This chain connects TRBV28 to TRBJ2-3; D uncertain. The sequence came from a female donor with multiple sclerosis, enrolled in a pregnancy study. The CDR3 sequence is CASSLGPDTQYF. The CDR3 nucleotides read TGTGCCAGCAGTCTAGGTCCCGATACGCAGTATTTT.